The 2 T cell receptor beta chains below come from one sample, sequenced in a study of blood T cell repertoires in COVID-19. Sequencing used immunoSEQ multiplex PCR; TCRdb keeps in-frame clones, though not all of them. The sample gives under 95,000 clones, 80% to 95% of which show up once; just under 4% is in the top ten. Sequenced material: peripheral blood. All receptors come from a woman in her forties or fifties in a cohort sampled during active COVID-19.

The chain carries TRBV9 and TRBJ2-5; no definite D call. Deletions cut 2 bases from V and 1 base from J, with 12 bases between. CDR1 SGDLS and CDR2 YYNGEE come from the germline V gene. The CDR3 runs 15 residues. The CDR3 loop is CASSVGPERQETQYF. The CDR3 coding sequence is TGTGCCAGCAGCGTGGGTCCGGAGCGCCAAGAGACCCAGTACTTC.

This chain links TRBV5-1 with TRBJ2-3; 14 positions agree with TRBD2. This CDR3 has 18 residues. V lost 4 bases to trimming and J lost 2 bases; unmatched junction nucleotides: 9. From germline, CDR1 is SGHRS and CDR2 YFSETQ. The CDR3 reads CASSKGLAGDRHTDTQYF. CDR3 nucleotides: TGCGCCAGCAGCAAGGGACTAGCGGGGGACAGACACACAGATACGCAGTATTTT.